These T cell receptor beta chains were read from a single sample in a study of cytomegalovirus exposure and HLA in healthy donors. Clones were read by immunoSEQ multiplex PCR, and TCRdb kept only the in-frame ones, dropping some. This sample lists about 210,000 clones; its ten largest clones have less than 1%. Sequenced input: PBMCs. These receptors came from a woman in her thirties in good health and CMV-seropositive. Both conserved end residues are part of each CDR3. The order of the fields is V gene, D gene, J gene, CDR3 DNA, CDR3 protein. D genes are given only for firm matches.

TRBV28	TRBD2	TRBJ2-7	TGTGCCAGCAGTTCCGCGACTAGCGGGAGACACGAGCAGTACTTC	CASSSATSGRHEQYF
TRBV4-1	TRBD2	TRBJ2-2	TGCGCCAGCAGCCATGCCGCCGGGACTAGCTTCGGGGAGCTGTTTTTT	CASSHAAGTSFGELFF
TRBV4-1	-	TRBJ1-2	TGCGCCAGCAGCCAAGGGCCTGGGCAGGCTAACTATGGCTACACCTTC	CASSQGPGQANYGYTF
TRBV2	TRBD2	TRBJ2-3	TGTGCCAGCAGGGCGATAGCGGGATGGGAAGATACGCAGTATTTT	CASRAIAGWEDTQYF
TRBV19	-	TRBJ1-4	TGTGCCAGTAGTCCAACTAGGGAAAAACTGTTTTTT	CASSPTREKLFF
TRBV5-1	TRBD2	TRBJ2-3	TGCGCCAGCAGCTCACTTTCCGGGACTAGCGGGGCCGCAGATACGCAGTATTTT	CASSSLSGTSGAADTQYF
TRBV4-3	-	TRBJ2-3	TGCGCCAGCAGCCAAGACGCAGCCCTAGGGGAGGACACGCAGTATTTT	CASSQDAALGEDTQYF
TRBV5-6	TRBD1	TRBJ2-4	TGTGCCAGCAGCTTCATTGGACAGGCGTTCCGAGCCAAAAACATTCAGTACTTC	CASSFIGQAFRAKNIQYF
TRBV11-3	TRBD1	TRBJ2-2	TGTGCCAGCAGCCGTGGACAGGGGGCTACCGGGGAGCTGTTTTTT	CASSRGQGATGELFF
TRBV21-1	-	TRBJ2-3	TGTGCCAGCAGGTGCCGCAGGGGGCTTCGGACAGATACGCAGTATTTT	CASRCRRGLRTDTQYF
TRBV7-9	TRBD1	TRBJ2-5	TGTGCCAGCAGCCCACCCCCTGAGGGCAGGGGGCGAGAGACCCAGTACTTC	CASSPPPEGRGRETQYF
TRBV6-5	-	TRBJ2-7	TGTGCCAGCAGGACCCTAGACAGCCGCCTGGGCGAGCAGTACTTC	CASRTLDSRLGEQYF
TRBV6-5	-	TRBJ2-1	TGTGCCAGCAGTTACATGGGTAGCTTGGACAATGAGCAGTTCTTC	CASSYMGSLDNEQFF
TRBV6-1	TRBD1	TRBJ1-2	TGTGCCAGCAGAGAACGGACAGGAGTCTATGGCTACACCTTC	CASRERTGVYGYTF
TRBV5-5	-	TRBJ1-6	TGTGCCAGCAGCTTGTCCGGGGATTATAATTCACCCCTCCACTTT	CASSLSGDYNSPLHF
TRBV2	-	TRBJ2-7	TGTGCCAGCAGTGAATGGAGGCGGGACTACGAGCAGTACTTC	CASSEWRRDYEQYF
TRBV9	TRBD1	TRBJ2-2	TGTGCCAGCAGCGTATGGCTCACGGGACAGGGGAACACCGGGGAGCTGTTTTTT	CASSVWLTGQGNTGELFF
TRBV25-1	TRBD1	TRBJ1-1	TGTGCCAGCAGTGACAGGGGGCACACTGAAGCTTTCTTT	CASSDRGHTEAFF
TRBV27	TRBD1	TRBJ1-4	TGTGCCAGGCTGGACAGGGACCGGTTCCGGGTTTTTGAAAAACTGTTTTTT	CARLDRDRFRVFEKLFF
TRBV7-2	-	TRBJ1-2	TGTGCCAGCAGCTCCGCCGTAGAAGCGGGTGGCTACACCTTC	CASSSAVEAGGYTF
TRBV29-1	-	TRBJ2-5	TGCAGCACTGAGAGGGTTGGGGAGACCCAGTACTTC	CSTERVGETQYF
TRBV6-5	-	TRBJ1-4	TGTGCCAGCACCCTTGGCAAGCGGGAAAAACTGTTTTTT	CASTLGKREKLFF
TRBV7-9	-	TRBJ1-2	TGTGCCAGCAGCTTAGAGGCAGGGGTCGGCTACACCTTC	CASSLEAGVGYTF
TRBV18	-	TRBJ1-2	TGTGCCAGCTCAGAACTTGCAGGGTCTGGATATGGCTACACCTTC	CASSELAGSGYGYTF
TRBV7-9	-	TRBJ2-2	TGTGCCAGCAGCTTAGTTTCGGGAGCCACCGGGGAGCTGTTTTTT	CASSLVSGATGELFF
TRBV2	-	TRBJ1-1	TGTGCCAGCAGTGATGAGGGGGTGGGGAACACTGAAGCTTTCTTT	CASSDEGVGNTEAFF
TRBV27	-	TRBJ2-4	TGTGCCAGCAGTCCCCCTGGGCCCCAAAACATTCAGTACTTC	CASSPPGPQNIQYF